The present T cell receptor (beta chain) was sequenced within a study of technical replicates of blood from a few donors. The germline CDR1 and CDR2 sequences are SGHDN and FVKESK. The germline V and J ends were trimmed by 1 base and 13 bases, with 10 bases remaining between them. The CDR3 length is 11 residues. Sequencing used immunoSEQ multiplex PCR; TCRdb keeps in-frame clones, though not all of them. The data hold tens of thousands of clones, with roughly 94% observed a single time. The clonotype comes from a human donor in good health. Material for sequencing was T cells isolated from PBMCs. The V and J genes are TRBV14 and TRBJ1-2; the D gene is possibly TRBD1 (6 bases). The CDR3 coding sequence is TGTGCCAGCAGCCAAGGACAGGCACCCACCTTC. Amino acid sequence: CASSQGQAPTF.